This T cell receptor beta chain was sequenced for a study of beta chain features in type 1 diabetes. Study at large: Taken together, all samples contributed around 100 million examined sorted cells. Findings and limits, study-wide: The naive, central memory and Treg TCRB repertoires looked more alike in patients than they did in healthy donors.

Each of the CD4+ naive, central memory, regulatory and stem cell-like memory populations was sorted via CD45RO/CCR7/CD25/CD127/CD95/CD27. This clone was found a few times. Its antigen remains unknown. The authors reverse transcribed all of the isolated RNA, so sequencing captured expressed TCRB transcripts. Samples drawn from stem cell-like memory T cells averaged around 1 million reads. The assay was immunoSEQ multiplex PCR, and TCRdb's table has in-frame clones only and misses some. The data contain more than 85,000 clones, approximately 39% of them singletons. Germline CDR1 reads MGHRA; CDR2 reads YSYEKL. V trimming: 1 base; J trimming: 8 bases; junction bases outside the gene matches: 7. The CDR3 extends over 14 amino acids.

V and J are TRBV4-1 and TRBJ1-1; 7 bases agree with TRBD1. Sequenced input: stem cell memory CD4+ T cells from blood. The TCR sequence derives from a woman aged 18-29 years in good health. CDR3 loop: CASSQVGDRPEAFF. The CDR3 DNA reads as TGCGCCAGCAGCCAAGTAGGGGACAGACCCGAAGCTTTCTTT.